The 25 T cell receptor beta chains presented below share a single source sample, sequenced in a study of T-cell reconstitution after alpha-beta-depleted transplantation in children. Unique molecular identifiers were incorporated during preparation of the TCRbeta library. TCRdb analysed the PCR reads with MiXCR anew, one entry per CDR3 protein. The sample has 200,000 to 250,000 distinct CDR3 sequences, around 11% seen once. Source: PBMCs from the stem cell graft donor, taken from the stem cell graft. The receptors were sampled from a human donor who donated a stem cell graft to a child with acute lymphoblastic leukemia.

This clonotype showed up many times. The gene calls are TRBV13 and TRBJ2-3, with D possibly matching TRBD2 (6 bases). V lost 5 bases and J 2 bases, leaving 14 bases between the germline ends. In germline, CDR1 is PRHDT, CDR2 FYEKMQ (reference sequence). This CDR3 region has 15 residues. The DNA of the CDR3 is TGTGCCAGCAGCCAGGAGGGCGAGACCACAGATACGCAGTATTTT. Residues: CASSQEGETTDTQYF. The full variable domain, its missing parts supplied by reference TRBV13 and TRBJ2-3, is AAGVIQSPRHLIKEKRETATLKCYPIPRHDTVYWYQQGPGQDPQFLISFYEKMQSDKGSIPDRFSAQQFSDYHSELNMSSLELGDSALYFCASSQEGETTDTQYFGPGTRLTVL.

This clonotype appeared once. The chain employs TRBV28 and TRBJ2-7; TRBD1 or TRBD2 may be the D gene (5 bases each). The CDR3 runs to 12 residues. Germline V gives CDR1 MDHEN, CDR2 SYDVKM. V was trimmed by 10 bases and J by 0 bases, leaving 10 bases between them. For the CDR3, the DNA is TGTGCCACCCTGGGGGTCTCCTACGAGCAGTACTTC. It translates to CATLGVSYEQYF.

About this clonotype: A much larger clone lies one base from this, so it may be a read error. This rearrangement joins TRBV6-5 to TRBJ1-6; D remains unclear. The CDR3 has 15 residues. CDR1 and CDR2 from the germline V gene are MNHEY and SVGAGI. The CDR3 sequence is CAGSYGGIHNSPLHF. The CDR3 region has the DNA TGTGCCGGCAGTTATGGTGGAATACACAATTCACCCCTCCACTTT.

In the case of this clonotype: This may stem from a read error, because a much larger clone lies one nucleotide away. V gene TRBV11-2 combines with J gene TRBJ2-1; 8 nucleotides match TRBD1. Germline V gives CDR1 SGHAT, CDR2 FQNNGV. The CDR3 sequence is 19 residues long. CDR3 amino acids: CASSLPISGGAFGYNDQFF. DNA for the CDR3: TGTGCCAGCAGCTTGCCCATATCAGGGGGCGCGTTCGGCTACAATGACCAGTTCTTC.

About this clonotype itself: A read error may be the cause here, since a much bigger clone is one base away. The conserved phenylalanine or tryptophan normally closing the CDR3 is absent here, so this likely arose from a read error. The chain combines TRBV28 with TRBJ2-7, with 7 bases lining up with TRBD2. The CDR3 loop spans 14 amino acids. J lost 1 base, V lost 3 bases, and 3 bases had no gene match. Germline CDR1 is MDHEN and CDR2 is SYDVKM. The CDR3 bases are TGTGCCAGCAGTTTTGGGGGAGGGTCCTACGAGCAGTACTCC. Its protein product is CASSFGGGSYEQYS.

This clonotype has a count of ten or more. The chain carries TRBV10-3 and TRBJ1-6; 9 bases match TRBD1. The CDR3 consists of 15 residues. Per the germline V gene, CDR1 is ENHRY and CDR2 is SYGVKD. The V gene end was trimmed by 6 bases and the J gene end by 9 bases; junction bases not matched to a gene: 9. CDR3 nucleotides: TGTGCCATCAGGATGGGACAGGGAGAAGGTTCACCCCTCCACTTT. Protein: CAIRMGQGEGSPLHF.

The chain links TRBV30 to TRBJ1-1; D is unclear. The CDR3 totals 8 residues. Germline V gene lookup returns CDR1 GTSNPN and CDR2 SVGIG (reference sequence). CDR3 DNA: TGTGCGAACACTGAAGCTTTCTTT. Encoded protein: CANTEAFF.

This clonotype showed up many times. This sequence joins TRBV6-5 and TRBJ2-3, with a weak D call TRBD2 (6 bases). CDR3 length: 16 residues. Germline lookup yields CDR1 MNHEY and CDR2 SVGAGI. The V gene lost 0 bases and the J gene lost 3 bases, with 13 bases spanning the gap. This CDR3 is CASSYSGRGLTDTQYF. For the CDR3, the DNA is TGTGCCAGCAGTTACTCGGGGCGGGGCTTGACAGATACGCAGTATTTT.

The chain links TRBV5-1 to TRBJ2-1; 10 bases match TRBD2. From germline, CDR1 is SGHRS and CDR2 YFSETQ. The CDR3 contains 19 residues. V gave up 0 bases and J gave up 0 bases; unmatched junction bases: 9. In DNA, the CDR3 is TGCGCCAGCAGCTTGGGGGTAGCGGGGGGAACAAGCTCCTACAATGAGCAGTTCTTC. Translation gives CASSLGVAGGTSSYNEQFF. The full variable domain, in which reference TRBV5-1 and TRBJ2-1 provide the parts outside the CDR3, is KAGVTQTPRYLIKTRGQQVTLSCSPISGHRSVSWYQQTPGQGLQFLFEYFSETQRNKGNFPGRFSGRQFSNSRSEMNVSTLELGDSALYLCASSLGVAGGTSSYNEQFFGPGTRLTVL.

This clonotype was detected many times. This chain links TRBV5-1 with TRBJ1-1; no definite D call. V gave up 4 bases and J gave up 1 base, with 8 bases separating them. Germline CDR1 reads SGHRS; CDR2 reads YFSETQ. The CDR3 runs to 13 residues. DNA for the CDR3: TGCGCCAGCAGCGACGTGGAGAACACTGAAGCTTTCTTT. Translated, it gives CASSDVENTEAFF.

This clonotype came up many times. CDR3 bases: TGTGCCACCAGTGATTTGCGCGGGACTAGCGGAAATGAGCAGTTCTTC. Translated, it gives CATSDLRGTSGNEQFF. The J gene is TRBJ2-1, the V gene TRBV24-1; 11 nucleotides line up with TRBD2. The CDR3 runs 16 residues. After removal of 0 bases from V and 7 bases from J, the junction contained 4 bases not matched to a gene. CDR1 and CDR2 from the germline V gene are KGHDR and SFDVKD.

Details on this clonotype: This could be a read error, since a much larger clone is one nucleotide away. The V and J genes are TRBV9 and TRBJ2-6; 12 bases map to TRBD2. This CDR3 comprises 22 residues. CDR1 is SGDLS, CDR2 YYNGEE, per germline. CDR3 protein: CASSAPLGLAGFLSSGANGLTF. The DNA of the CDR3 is TGTGCCAGCAGCGCCCCTCTGGGACTAGCGGGCTTCCTGAGCTCTGGGGCCAACGGCCTGACTTTC.

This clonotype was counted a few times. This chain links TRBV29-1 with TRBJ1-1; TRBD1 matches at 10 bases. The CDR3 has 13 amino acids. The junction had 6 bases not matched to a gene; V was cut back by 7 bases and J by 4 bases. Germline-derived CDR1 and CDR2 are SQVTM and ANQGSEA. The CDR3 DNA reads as TGCAGCGCCCTAGGACAGGGGGTCACTGAAGCTTTCTTT. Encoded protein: CSALGQGVTEAFF. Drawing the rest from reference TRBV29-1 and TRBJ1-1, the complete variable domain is SAVISQKPSRDICQRGTSLTIQCQVDSQVTMMFWYRQQPGQSLTLIATANQGSEATYESGFVIDKFPISRPNLTFSTLTVSNMSPEDSSIYLCSALGQGVTEAFFGQGTRLTVV.

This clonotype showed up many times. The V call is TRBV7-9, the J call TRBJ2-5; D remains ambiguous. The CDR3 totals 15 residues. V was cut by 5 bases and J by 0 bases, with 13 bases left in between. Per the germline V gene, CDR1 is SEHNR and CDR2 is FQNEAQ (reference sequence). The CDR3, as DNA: TGTGCCAGCAGCCCAGGAACGGAGTACCAAGAGACCCAGTACTTC. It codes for CASSPGTEYQETQYF.

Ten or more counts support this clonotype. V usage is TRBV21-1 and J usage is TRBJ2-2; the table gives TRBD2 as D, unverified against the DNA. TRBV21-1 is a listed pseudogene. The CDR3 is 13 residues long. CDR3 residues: CASSSRETGELFF. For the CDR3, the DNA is TGTGCCAGCAGCTCGCGGGAGACGGGGGAGCTGTTTTTT.

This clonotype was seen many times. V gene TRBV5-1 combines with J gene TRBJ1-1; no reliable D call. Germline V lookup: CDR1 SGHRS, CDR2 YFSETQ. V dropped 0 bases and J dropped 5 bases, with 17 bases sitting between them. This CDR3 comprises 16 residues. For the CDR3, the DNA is TGCGCCAGCAGCTTGGGGGCGGGGAATAGTTGGACTGAAGCTTTCTTT. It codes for CASSLGAGNSWTEAFF.

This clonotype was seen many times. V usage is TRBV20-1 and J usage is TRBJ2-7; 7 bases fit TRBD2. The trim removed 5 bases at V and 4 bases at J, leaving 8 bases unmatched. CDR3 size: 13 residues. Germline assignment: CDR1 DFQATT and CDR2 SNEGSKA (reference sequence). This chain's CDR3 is CSAPKGGEYEQYF. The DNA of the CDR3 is TGCAGTGCTCCCAAGGGAGGGGAATACGAGCAGTACTTC.

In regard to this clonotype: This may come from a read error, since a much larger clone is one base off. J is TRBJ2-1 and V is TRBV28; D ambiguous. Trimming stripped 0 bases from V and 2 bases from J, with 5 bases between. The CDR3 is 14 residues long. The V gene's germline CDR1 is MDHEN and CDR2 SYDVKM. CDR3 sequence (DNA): TGTGCCAGCAGTTTATGGATACCCTACAATGAGCAGTTCTTC. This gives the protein CASSLWIPYNEQFF.

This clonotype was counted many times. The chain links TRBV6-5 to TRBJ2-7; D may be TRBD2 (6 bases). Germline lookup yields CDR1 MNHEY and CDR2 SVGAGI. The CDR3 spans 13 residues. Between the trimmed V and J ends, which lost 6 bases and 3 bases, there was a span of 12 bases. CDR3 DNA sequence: TGTGCCAGCAGGGGGGGACTCGTCTACGAGCAGTACTTC. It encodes CASRGGLVYEQYF.

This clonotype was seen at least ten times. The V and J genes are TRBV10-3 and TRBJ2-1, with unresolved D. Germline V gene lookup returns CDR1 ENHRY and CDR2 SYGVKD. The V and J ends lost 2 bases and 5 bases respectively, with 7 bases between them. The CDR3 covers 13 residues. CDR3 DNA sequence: TGTGCCATCAGTGAGAGATCGGACAATGAGCAGTTCTTC. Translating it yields CAISERSDNEQFF.

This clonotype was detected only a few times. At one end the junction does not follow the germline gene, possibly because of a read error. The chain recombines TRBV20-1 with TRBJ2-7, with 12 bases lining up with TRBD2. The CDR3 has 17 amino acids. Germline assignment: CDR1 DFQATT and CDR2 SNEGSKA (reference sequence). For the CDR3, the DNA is TGCTGTGCTTCCACCGCCCTAGCGGGGGGGTACTCCTACGAGCAGTACTTC. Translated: CCASTALAGGYSYEQYF.

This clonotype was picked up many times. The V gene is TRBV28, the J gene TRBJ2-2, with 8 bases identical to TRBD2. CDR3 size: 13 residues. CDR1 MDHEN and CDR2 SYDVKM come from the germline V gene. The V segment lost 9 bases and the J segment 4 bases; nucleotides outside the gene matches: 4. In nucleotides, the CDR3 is TGTGCCAGTAGCGGGACGGTCACCGGGGAGCTGTTTTTT. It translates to CASSGTVTGELFF.

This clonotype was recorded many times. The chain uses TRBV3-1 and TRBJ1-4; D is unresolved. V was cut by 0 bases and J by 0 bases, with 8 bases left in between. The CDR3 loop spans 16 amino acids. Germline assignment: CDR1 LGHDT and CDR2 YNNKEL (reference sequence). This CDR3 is CASSQDSGATNEKLFF. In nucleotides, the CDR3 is TGTGCCAGCAGCCAAGATTCCGGTGCAACTAATGAAAAACTGTTTTTT.

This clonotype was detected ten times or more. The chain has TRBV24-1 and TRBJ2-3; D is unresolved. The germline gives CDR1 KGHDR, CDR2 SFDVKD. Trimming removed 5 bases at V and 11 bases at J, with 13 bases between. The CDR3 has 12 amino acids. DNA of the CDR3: TGTGCCACCAGTGCCCCCCTCGACGGGCAGTATTTT. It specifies CATSAPLDGQYF.

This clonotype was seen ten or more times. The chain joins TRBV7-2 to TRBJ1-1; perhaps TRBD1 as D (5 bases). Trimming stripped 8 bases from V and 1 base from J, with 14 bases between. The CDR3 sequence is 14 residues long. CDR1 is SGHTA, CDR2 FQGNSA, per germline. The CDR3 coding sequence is TGTGCCAGCCGTATCAGGGCGGGGAACACTGAAGCTTTCTTT. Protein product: CASRIRAGNTEAFF.